These 27 T cell receptor beta chains originate from one sample sequenced in a study of beta chain features in type 1 diabetes (dated by TCRdb to between 2018 and 2020). The investigation overall reported the following: Type 1 diabetes patients showed a moderate but significant shortening of TCRB CDR3 length in all four CD4+ subsets.

The method behind the library was the immunoSEQ multiplex PCR assay. The entire amount of isolated RNA was reverse transcribed using the High Capacity cDNA Reverse Transcription Kit, so the sequenced TCRB transcripts were expressed ones. TCRdb obtained this table from immuneACCESS and retained in-frame rearrangements with V and J assigned. These tables miss some clones; where compared with another copy, unresolved V genes account for less than half of the shortfall, and the remainder is unexplained. The sample table contains about 52,000 clones; only one count was recorded for around 45% of them. The ten largest make up approximately 1.5% of the sample. Their target antigens are unknown. Sequenced material: Tregs from blood. The cell subset or site label, as the study defines it: regulatory CD4+ T cells. These receptors were taken from a young man with type 1 diabetes.

The chain carries TRBV7-9 and TRBJ2-1, with 10 positions matching TRBD1. The CDR3 has 15 amino acids. V lost 6 bases and J lost 4; bases outside the gene matches: 6. The V gene's germline CDR1 is SEHNR and CDR2 FQNEAQ (reference sequence). The CDR3 DNA reads as TGTGCCAGCAGATCGGGACAGGGGATTTACAATGAGCAGTTCTTC. Amino acids: CASRSGQGIYNEQFF.

This clone came up a few times. This rearrangement joins TRBV7-3 to TRBJ2-1, with 11 bases that match TRBD1. Germline CDR1 SGHTA, CDR2 FQGTGA. J gave up 2 bases and V 5 bases, and 2 bases lay outside the gene matches. This CDR3 is built from 15 residues. The CDR3, as DNA: TGTGCCAGCAGCGCGGACAGGGGGCCCTACAATGAGCAGTTCTTC. Its translation is CASSADRGPYNEQFF. Together with reference TRBV7-3 and TRBJ2-1, the CDR3 gives the full variable domain: GAGVSQTPSNKVTEKGKYVELRCDPISGHTALYWYRQSLGQGPEFLIYFQGTGAADDSGLPNDRFFAVRPEGSVSTLKIQRTERGDSAVYLCASSADRGPYNEQFFGPGTRLTVL.

The rearrangement uses TRBV29-1 and TRBJ1-2, with D maybe TRBD1 (6 bases). The germline V gene encodes CDR1 SQVTM and CDR2 ANQGSEA. The CDR3 has 14 amino acids. V lost 6 bases and J 4 bases, leaving 18 bases between the germline ends. The chain's CDR3 is CSVGSGVTGYGYTF. Written as DNA, the CDR3 is TGCAGCGTCGGATCAGGGGTAACCGGCTATGGCTACACCTTC.

Remarks on this clone: Compared with germline, one end of the junction differs, possibly owing to a read error. The genes are TRBV28 and TRBJ1-2, with 11 nucleotides matching TRBD1. The CDR3 has 12 residues. CDR1 MDHEN and CDR2 SYDVKM come from the germline V gene. The CDR3 loop reads CASSFLDRGRIF. DNA of the CDR3: TGTGCCAGCAGTTTCCTGGACAGGGGGCGGATTTTC.

This clone was seen only a few times. The V call is TRBV21-1, the J call TRBJ1-1; TRBD1, the table's D call, lacks a check against the DNA. TRBV21-1 is classified as a pseudogene. The CDR3 runs to 13 residues. CDR3 coding DNA: TGTGCCAGCAGACTGGACAGGAACACTGAAGCTTTCTTT. It yields the protein CASRLDRNTEAFF.

V gene TRBV5-1 combines with J gene TRBJ1-1; D is perhaps TRBD1 (6 bases). Germline CDR1 is SGHRS and CDR2 is YFSETQ. The CDR3 has 14 amino acids. V was shortened by 5 bases and J by 1 base, with 12 bases between the two germline ends. CDR3 protein: CASSPTGRNTEAFF. CDR3 nucleotides: TGCGCCAGCAGTCCTACAGGGAGGAACACTGAAGCTTTCTTT.

The chain couples TRBV6-5 to TRBJ1-2, with D uncertain. Germline CDR1 is MNHEY and CDR2 is SVGAGI. V shed 2 bases and J shed 2 bases, with 6 bases lying between them. CDR3 length: 13 residues. The CDR3 here is CASSYEGNYGYTF. CDR3 in DNA: TGTGCCAGCAGTTACGAGGGAAACTATGGCTACACCTTC.

The V call is TRBV6-5, the J call TRBJ2-1; D is perhaps TRBD1 (5 bases). The CDR3 covers 15 residues. V was pared by 0 bases and J by 8 bases, with 14 bases between. Germline CDR1 MNHEY, CDR2 SVGAGI. CDR3 nucleotides: TGTGCCAGCAGTTACTCGGGGCAAGGGCGCCATGAGCAGTTCTTC. It codes for CASSYSGQGRHEQFF.

The CDR3 here is CASSSEPRSQAFF. In DNA form, the CDR3 reads TGTGCCAGCAGCTCCGAGCCGAGGTCACAAGCTTTCTTT. J is TRBJ1-1 and V is TRBV11-2; no clear D. The CDR3 runs to 13 residues. CDR1 is SGHAT, CDR2 FQNNGV, per germline. The ends were cut back, 4 bases at V and 9 bases at J, with 15 bases in the middle.

This chain uses TRBV5-1 with TRBJ1-2; 9 bases align to TRBD1. V lost 4 bases to trimming and J lost 4 bases; unmatched junction nucleotides: 5. The CDR3 runs to 14 residues. CDR1 and CDR2 from the germline V gene are SGHRS and YFSETQ. The CDR3 region has the DNA TGCGCCAGCAGCCCGGGACAGGGTGGCTATGGCTACACCTTC. It codes for CASSPGQGGYGYTF.

The J gene is TRBJ1-5, the V gene TRBV19; D is ambiguous. Looked up from germline, CDR1 is LNHDA and CDR2 is SQIVND (reference sequence). The V gene lost 5 bases and the J gene lost 7 bases, with 9 bases spanning the gap. The CDR3 consists of 12 residues. In DNA form, the CDR3 reads TGTGCCAGTAGTCCACATCAACAGCCCCAGCATTTT. As protein: CASSPHQQPQHF.

This clone was counted only a few times. For the CDR3, the DNA is TGTGCCAGCAGCTCCGGGAGCACTGAAGCTTTCTTT. Protein sequence: CASSSGSTEAFF. J is TRBJ1-1 and V is TRBV7-9; D gene ambiguous. V dropped 4 bases and J dropped 4 bases, with 7 bases sitting between them. CDR3 length: 12 residues. Germline CDR1 is SEHNR and CDR2 is FQNEAQ (reference sequence).

V is TRBV2 and J is TRBJ2-3; no reliable D call. Trimming left V 3 bases short and J 4 bases short, with 8 bases between. The CDR3 is 13 residues long. CDR1 is SNHLY and CDR2 is FYNNEI in the germline V gene. The CDR3 loop is CASSDVASDTQYF. The CDR3 DNA sequence: TGTGCCAGCAGTGACGTGGCCTCAGATACGCAGTATTTT.

In this sample, this clone turned up a few times. The chain couples TRBV6-5 to TRBJ2-7; 9 bases line up with TRBD1. The CDR3 runs to 15 residues. V shed 6 bases and J 6 bases; nucleotides not matched to a gene: 12. The germline V gene has CDR1 MNHEY and CDR2 SVGAGI. CDR3 nucleotide sequence: TGTGCCAGCAGCCGAATACAGGGGGCTCTCGGCGAGCAGTACTTC. Its protein is CASSRIQGALGEQYF.

This clone came up a few times. The rearrangement links TRBV5-1 to TRBJ2-3; 10 nucleotides agree with TRBD2. The CDR3 extends over 15 amino acids. Per the germline V gene, CDR1 is SGHRS and CDR2 is YFSETQ. V lost 3 bases to trimming and J lost 1 base; unmatched junction nucleotides: 2. The CDR3 region is CASSSGTSGTDTQYF. DNA for the CDR3: TGCGCCAGCAGCTCCGGGACTAGCGGCACAGATACGCAGTATTTT.

This chain joins TRBV7-3 and TRBJ1-1; the D is unclear. Germline V gene data show CDR1 as SGHTA and CDR2 as FQGTGA. The V gene lost 0 bases and the J gene lost 1 base, with 12 bases spanning the gap. The CDR3 extends over 16 amino acids. The chain's CDR3 is CASSLTGGPRNTEAFF. CDR3 sequence (DNA): TGTGCCAGCAGCTTAACGGGAGGACCCCGGAACACTGAAGCTTTCTTT. The whole variable domain, filled in from reference TRBV7-3 and TRBJ1-1, reads GAGVSQTPSNKVTEKGKYVELRCDPISGHTALYWYRQSLGQGPEFLIYFQGTGAADDSGLPNDRFFAVRPEGSVSTLKIQRTERGDSAVYLCASSLTGGPRNTEAFFGQGTRLTVV.

This clone was counted between two and nine times. This rearrangement joins TRBV27 to TRBJ1-5; 9 bases align to TRBD1. CDR3 length: 21 residues. V was pared by 4 bases and J by 0 bases, with 19 bases of the junction left unmatched. Germline CDR1 is MNHEY and CDR2 is SMNVEV (reference sequence). The DNA for the CDR3 is TGTGCCAGCAGTTCGTCCGTCGGGACAGGGATAGGGGTTTATAGCAATCAGCCCCAGCATTTT. Its protein is CASSSSVGTGIGVYSNQPQHF.

The gene calls are TRBV7-9 and TRBJ2-5, with 7 nucleotides matching TRBD1. V lost 6 bases and J lost 1; bases outside the gene matches: 5. Germline V CDR1 and CDR2: SEHNR, FQNEAQ (reference sequence). CDR3 size: 14 residues. Written as DNA, the CDR3 is TGTGCCAGCAGTTTGACAGGGCCCCAAGAGACCCAGTACTTC. As protein: CASSLTGPQETQYF.

This sequence joins TRBV2 and TRBJ2-1; D perhaps matches TRBD1 (6 bases). Trimming shortened V by 6 bases and J by 7 bases, and 16 bases separated the two germline ends. The CDR3 runs to 14 residues. Germline V gene sequence: CDR1 SNHLY, CDR2 FYNNEI. In DNA, the CDR3 is TGTGCCAGCAGGAACAGGGCCTCTAGGAATGAGCAGTTCTTC. This translates into CASRNRASRNEQFF. Together with reference TRBV2 and TRBJ2-1, the CDR3 gives the full variable domain: EPEVTQTPSHQVTQMGQEVILRCVPISNHLYFYWYRQILGQKVEFLVSFYNNEISEKSEIFDDQFSVERPDGSNFTLKIRSTKLEDSAMYFCASRNRASRNEQFFGPGTRLTVL.

The chain joins TRBV19 to TRBJ2-5; 7 positions agree with TRBD1. The CDR3 runs to 13 residues. CDR1 and CDR2 (germline): LNHDA, SQIVND (reference sequence). Unmatched junction bases numbered 12, after V lost 4 bases and J lost 13 bases. The DNA for the CDR3 is TGTGCCAGTAGTACCCAACCCGACAGGGTCCCGTACTTC. Translated, it gives CASSTQPDRVPYF. Variable domain in full (rest from reference TRBV19 and TRBJ2-5): DGGITQSPKYLFRKEGQNVTLSCEQNLNHDAMYWYRQDPGQGLRLIYYSQIVNDFQKGDIAEGYSVSREKKESFPLTVTSAQKNPTAFYLCASSTQPDRVPYFGPGTRLLVL.

This chain links TRBV6-5 with TRBJ2-7; 7 positions match TRBD1. The CDR3 has 16 residues. V shed 0 bases, J shed 4 bases, and the junction held 9 bases outside the gene matches. Germline-derived CDR1 and CDR2 are MNHEY and SVGAGI. The CDR3 DNA reads as TGTGCCAGCAGTTACTCGACAGGGTTTAAATCATACGAGCAGTACTTC. Its translation: CASSYSTGFKSYEQYF.

With regard to this clone: No conserved phenylalanine or tryptophan ends this CDR3, so it is likely a read error. V usage is TRBV14 and J usage is TRBJ2-2, with a possible D match to TRBD2 (6 bases). Germline CDR1 reads SGHDN; CDR2 reads FVKESK. This CDR3 comprises 13 residues. Trimming stripped 3 bases from V and 7 bases from J, with 9 bases between. The CDR3 region has the DNA TGTGCCAGCAGCCAGACTAGTTTCGGGGAGCTGTTTCTT. Protein: CASSQTSFGELFL.

The genes are TRBV5-6 and TRBJ2-2; unclear D gene. The CDR3 spans 14 residues. V was clipped by 2 bases and J by 6 bases, with 11 bases between them. Germline V CDR1 and CDR2: SGHDT, YYEEEE. CDR3 protein: CASSFPGGAGELFF. The CDR3 DNA is TGTGCCAGCAGCTTTCCCGGTGGTGCCGGGGAGCTGTTTTTT.

V is TRBV5-6 and J is TRBJ2-4; 7 bases are a match to TRBD1. The J segment lost 6 bases and the V segment lost 3 bases, leaving 6 bases of the junction unmatched. CDR3 size: 14 residues. Germline-derived CDR1 and CDR2 are SGHDT and YYEEEE. In DNA, the CDR3 is TGTGCCAGCAGCTCCCGGGACAGAGGAAACATTCAGTACTTC. Its translation is CASSSRDRGNIQYF.

The J gene is TRBJ2-7, the V gene TRBV6-6, with a possible D match to TRBD2 (6 bases). The CDR3 runs to 14 residues. V lost 6 bases to trimming and J lost 2 bases, with 14 bases between them. Germline V gives CDR1 MNHNY, CDR2 SVGAGI (reference sequence). CDR3 coding DNA: TGTGCCAGCAGACAGGACTATAGCCCCTACGAGCAGTACTTC. As protein: CASRQDYSPYEQYF.

This clone has just a few counts. This chain uses TRBV18 with TRBJ1-5; TRBD1 agrees at 10 bases. V lost 6 bases to trimming and J lost 5 bases; unmatched junction nucleotides: 7. The CDR3 has 15 residues. From germline, CDR1 is KGHSH and CDR2 LQKENI. This CDR3 reads CASSSGTGEHQPQHF. The CDR3 DNA sequence: TGTGCCAGCTCGTCGGGGACAGGGGAACATCAGCCCCAGCATTTT. The full variable domain, in which reference TRBV18 and TRBJ1-5 provide the parts outside the CDR3, is NAGVMQNPRHLVRRRGQEARLRCSPMKGHSHVYWYRQLPEEGLKFMVYLQKENIIDESGMPKERFSAEFPKEGPSILRIQQVVRGDSAAYFCASSSGTGEHQPQHFGDGTRLSIL.

In this sample, this clone turned up a few times. The chain joins TRBV28 to TRBJ2-2; TRBD1 is a possible D gene (6 bases). Germline V gives CDR1 MDHEN, CDR2 SYDVKM. Trimming removed 2 bases from V and 3 bases from J, with 7 bases in between. The CDR3 covers 14 residues. CDR3 DNA: TGTGCCAGCAGTTTACACAGGGACACCGGGGAGCTGTTTTTT. Protein: CASSLHRDTGELFF.